This is a list of T cell receptor beta chains from one sample in a study of control samples from healthy donors and cancer patients. Data came from immunoSEQ multiplex PCR; TCRdb stores just in-frame clones and leaves some out. The profile shows around 180,000 clones, around 90% of them singletons. The sequenced sample consisted of blood. The receptors stem from a woman between 25 and 40 years old in good health. The CDR3 runs from the conserved cysteine through the conserved F or W. Fields, in order: D gene, J gene, V gene, clone size, CDR3 protein, CDR3 DNA. A D gene is named only where the DNA matches it firmly. Clone size, where shown, is once, few, many, or a class for clones that have expanded.

d_call: NA; j_call: TRBJ2-7; v_call: TRBV6-5; clone_size: NA; cdr3_aa: CASSYGRGYEQYF; cdr3_nt: TGTGCCAGCAGTTACGGTAGGGGGTACGAGCAGTACTTC
d_call: NA; j_call: TRBJ1-1; v_call: TRBV2; clone_size: NA; cdr3_aa: CASSVGANQAFF; cdr3_nt: TGTGCCAGCAGTGTTGGAGCGAACCAAGCTTTCTTT
d_call: NA; j_call: TRBJ1-5; v_call: TRBV24-1; clone_size: NA; cdr3_aa: CATSPGFNNQPQHF; cdr3_nt: TGTGCCACCAGTCCCGGATTTAACAATCAGCCCCAGCATTTT
d_call: NA; j_call: TRBJ2-5; v_call: TRBV5-1; clone_size: NA; cdr3_aa: CASSRDGTQETQYF; cdr3_nt: TGCGCCAGCAGCCGGGACGGCACCCAAGAGACCCAGTACTTC
d_call: NA; j_call: TRBJ1-1; v_call: TRBV24-1; clone_size: NA; cdr3_aa: CATATATEAFF; cdr3_nt: TGTGCCACCGCAACGGCCACTGAAGCTTTCTTT
d_call: NA; j_call: TRBJ1-2; v_call: TRBV9; clone_size: NA; cdr3_aa: CASSPAPHGYTF; cdr3_nt: TGTGCCAGCAGCCCCGCTCCGCATGGCTACACCTTC
d_call: NA; j_call: TRBJ1-3; v_call: TRBV5-1; clone_size: NA; cdr3_aa: CASSLDRASGNTIYF; cdr3_nt: TGCGCCAGCAGCTTGGACAGGGCCTCTGGAAACACCATATATTTT
d_call: NA; j_call: TRBJ1-6; v_call: TRBV30; clone_size: NA; cdr3_aa: CAWSIQINSPLHF; cdr3_nt: TGTGCCTGGAGTATCCAGATTAATTCACCCCTCCACTTT
d_call: NA; j_call: TRBJ1-1; v_call: TRBV6-5; clone_size: NA; cdr3_aa: CASSYMDGTEAFF; cdr3_nt: TGTGCCAGCAGTTACATGGACGGCACTGAAGCTTTCTTT
d_call: NA; j_call: TRBJ2-3; v_call: TRBV19; clone_size: NA; cdr3_aa: CASSIAEGPGDTQYF; cdr3_nt: TGTGCCAGTAGTATAGCGGAGGGTCCGGGCGATACGCAGTATTTT
d_call: NA; j_call: TRBJ1-2; v_call: TRBV5-5; clone_size: NA; cdr3_aa: CASSLGGLGNGYTF; cdr3_nt: TGTGCCAGCAGCTTGGGGGGGCTAGGCAATGGCTACACCTTC
d_call: NA; j_call: TRBJ1-1; v_call: TRBV6-5; clone_size: once; cdr3_aa: CASRRGSGFSAFF; cdr3_nt: TGTGCCAGCAGACGTGGAAGTGGATTTTCGGCTTTCTTT
d_call: TRBD1; j_call: TRBJ2-7; v_call: TRBV19; clone_size: NA; cdr3_aa: CASSMAGTGGYEQYF; cdr3_nt: TGTGCCAGTAGTATGGCGGGGACAGGGGGATACGAGCAGTACTTC
d_call: TRBD2; j_call: TRBJ2-7; v_call: TRBV13; clone_size: NA; cdr3_aa: CASSTGTSGSRGYEQYF; cdr3_nt: TGTGCCAGCAGCACCGGGACTAGCGGGAGCCGGGGCTACGAGCAGTACTTC
d_call: NA; j_call: TRBJ2-1; v_call: TRBV27; clone_size: NA; cdr3_aa: CASSFERKLYNEQFF; cdr3_nt: TGTGCCAGCAGTTTTGAGCGCAAACTATACAATGAGCAGTTCTTC
d_call: TRBD2; j_call: TRBJ2-1; v_call: TRBV5-1; clone_size: NA; cdr3_aa: CASSTGLEDNEQFF; cdr3_nt: TGCGCCAGCAGCACGGGACTAGAAGACAATGAGCAGTTCTTC
d_call: NA; j_call: TRBJ2-2; v_call: TRBV24-1; clone_size: NA; cdr3_aa: CATRGGTGELFF; cdr3_nt: TGTGCCACGCGAGGGGGGACCGGGGAGCTGTTTTTT
d_call: NA; j_call: TRBJ1-1; v_call: TRBV29-1; clone_size: NA; cdr3_aa: CSVAMQERVAFF; cdr3_nt: TGCAGCGTTGCTATGCAGGAACGGGTAGCTTTCTTT
d_call: NA; j_call: TRBJ2-7; v_call: TRBV7-9; clone_size: NA; cdr3_aa: CASSALNPTQEQYF; cdr3_nt: TGTGCCAGCAGCGCCTTAAACCCGACTCAAGAGCAGTACTTC
d_call: TRBD1; j_call: TRBJ1-1; v_call: TRBV16; clone_size: NA; cdr3_aa: CASSRDRNTEAFF; cdr3_nt: TGTGCCAGCAGCCGGGACAGGAACACTGAAGCTTTCTTT
d_call: NA; j_call: TRBJ2-7; v_call: TRBV28; clone_size: NA; cdr3_aa: CASSFLYEQYF; cdr3_nt: TGTGCCAGCAGTTTTTTGTACGAGCAGTACTTC
d_call: NA; j_call: TRBJ1-4; v_call: TRBV12-3/TRBV12-4; clone_size: NA; cdr3_aa: CASIRGPNEKLFF; cdr3_nt: TGTGCCAGCATTAGGGGTCCTAATGAAAAACTGTTTTTT
d_call: NA; j_call: TRBJ2-2; v_call: TRBV7-9; clone_size: NA; cdr3_aa: CASSLAEELFF; cdr3_nt: TGTGCCAGCAGCTTAGCAGAGGAGCTGTTTTTT
d_call: NA; j_call: TRBJ2-3; v_call: TRBV28; clone_size: NA; cdr3_aa: CASSLDETGTQYF; cdr3_nt: TGTGCCAGCAGTTTAGACGAGACAGGAACGCAGTATTTT
d_call: NA; j_call: TRBJ2-1; v_call: TRBV27; clone_size: once; cdr3_aa: CASSPWTRYNEQFF; cdr3_nt: TGTGCCAGCAGTCCCTGGACCCGCTACAATGAGCAGTTCTTC
d_call: NA; j_call: TRBJ2-1; v_call: TRBV24-1; clone_size: NA; cdr3_aa: CATSDADGSSYNEQFF; cdr3_nt: TGTGCCACCAGTGATGCGGACGGAAGCTCCTACAATGAGCAGTTCTTC
d_call: NA; j_call: TRBJ1-1; v_call: TRBV30; clone_size: NA; cdr3_aa: CAWSGPGLPSGAFF; cdr3_nt: TGTGCCTGGAGTGGTCCGGGCCTCCCCTCTGGGGCTTTCTTT
d_call: NA; j_call: TRBJ1-4; v_call: TRBV5-5; clone_size: NA; cdr3_aa: CASSLSAAEKLFF; cdr3_nt: TGTGCCAGCAGCTTGTCGGCGGCTGAAAAACTGTTTTTT